This T cell receptor beta chain was profiled in a study of blood T cell repertoires in COVID-19. V lost 5 bases and J lost 1; bases outside the gene matches: 3. The germline V gene encodes CDR1 SGHDN and CDR2 FVKESK. The CDR3 consists of 16 residues. Authors' methods: Counts of nucleated cells, estimated from reference gene primer amplification, were obtained. Measured with immunoSEQ multiplex PCR; TCRdb has only the in-frame clones, and not every one. Clonal size and the V and J genes are those of that table, whereas D and trimming came from the DNA. The repertoire holds 400,000 or so clones, with around 91% as singletons.

Input material: peripheral blood. V is TRBV14 and J is TRBJ2-3, with TRBD2 matching over 13 bases. The receptor was derived from a middle-aged woman with COVID-19, enrolled during active disease. CDR3 amino acids: CASSFGLAGGTDTQYF. The DNA for the CDR3 is TGTGCCAGCAGCTTCGGACTAGCGGGGGGCACAGATACGCAGTATTTT.